A single sample gave rise to the 16 T cell receptor beta chains below, sequenced in a study of shared clonotypes between healthy human individuals. Clones were sequenced by immunoSEQ multiplex PCR, and TCRdb holds only the in-frame ones, with some missing. This table holds 2,100,000 or so clones, approximately 96% found once. Material for sequencing was naive CD4+ T cells sorted from blood. Noted subset: CD45RA+ positively selected. The receptors originated from a man aged 18-30 years in good health.

Worth noting for this clone: Other DNA sequences within the sample encode an identical CDR3. The rearrangement links TRBV6-1 to TRBJ2-7, with unresolved D. The CDR3 runs to 12 residues. The V gene lost 6 bases and the J gene lost 2 bases, with 8 bases spanning the gap. Germline V CDR1 and CDR2: MNHNS, SASEGT. The CDR3 nucleotides are TGTGCCAGCAGCGCCCTAACCTACGAGCAGTACTTC. As protein: CASSALTYEQYF.

This clone was found once. This sequence joins TRBV18 and TRBJ2-3; TRBD2 might be the D (5 bases). The CDR3 runs to 15 residues. Deletions cut 5 bases from V and 0 bases from J, with 12 bases between. Germline lookup yields CDR1 KGHSH and CDR2 LQKENI. CDR3 loop: CASSSTRTSTDTQYF. The CDR3 DNA follows: TGTGCCAGCTCATCTACAAGGACTAGCACAGATACGCAGTATTTT.

The genes are TRBV6-5 and TRBJ2-3; 8 nucleotides agree with TRBD2. Germline loops: CDR1 MNHEY, CDR2 SVGAGI. The CDR3 has 12 amino acids. The V segment lost 3 bases and the J segment 9 bases; nucleotides outside the gene matches: 2. The CDR3 coding sequence is TGTGCCAGCAGTTATACTAGCGGCACGCAGTATTTT. Protein: CASSYTSGTQYF.

This chain connects TRBV4-1 to TRBJ1-4; D gene uncertain. The V and J ends lost 1 base and 1 base respectively, with 10 bases between them. The CDR3 extends over 16 amino acids. The germline CDR1 and CDR2 sequences are MGHRA and YSYEKL. The DNA for the CDR3 is TGCGCCAGCAGCCAAGTCACTGTAGTAACTAATGAAAAACTGTTTTTT. This translates into CASSQVTVVTNEKLFF.

The V call is TRBV5-4, the J call TRBJ2-7; the D gene is possibly TRBD2 (6 bases). Germline assignment: CDR1 SGHNT and CDR2 YYREEE (reference sequence). The CDR3 contains 15 residues. The V end was cut by 2 bases, the J end by 7 bases, with 19 bases between. The CDR3 reads CASSLPSGTPGEQYF. The CDR3 coding sequence is TGTGCCAGCAGCTTACCGTCCGGGACTCCAGGGGAGCAGTACTTC.

The rearrangement links TRBV7-2 to TRBJ2-7; TRBD1 or TRBD2 may be the D gene (5 bases each). This CDR3 is built from 15 residues. V was pared by 3 bases and J by 3 bases, with 15 bases between. CDR1 and CDR2 from the germline V gene are SGHTA and FQGNSA. CDR3 in amino acids: CASSLGESGSYEQYF. As DNA, the CDR3 is TGTGCCAGCAGCTTGGGGGAGAGCGGTAGCTACGAGCAGTACTTC. The whole variable domain, remainder taken from reference TRBV7-2 and TRBJ2-7, is GAGVSQSPSNKVTEKGKDVELRCDPISGHTALYWYRQSLGQGLEFLIYFQGNSAPDKSGLPSDRFSAERTGGSVSTLTIQRTQQEDSAVYLCASSLGESGSYEQYFGPGTRLTVT.

The chain combines TRBV30 with TRBJ1-4, with 10 bases matching TRBD1. Looked up from germline, CDR1 is GTSNPN and CDR2 is SVGIG (reference sequence). This CDR3 contains 14 residues. V shed 3 bases and J 4 bases; nucleotides not matched to a gene: 2. The CDR3 reads CAWSRTGGNEKLFF. The CDR3, as DNA: TGTGCCTGGAGCCGGACAGGGGGTAATGAAAAACTGTTTTTT.

The chain employs TRBV11-2 and TRBJ1-5; TRBD1 might be the D (5 bases). The ends were cut back, 5 bases at V and 5 bases at J, with 13 bases in the middle. CDR3 length: 14 amino acids. CDR1 and CDR2 from the germline V gene are SGHAT and FQNNGV. DNA of the CDR3: TGTGCCAGCAGCGTATCCGGGACGCATCAGCCCCAGCATTTT. Its translation: CASSVSGTHQPQHF.

The sample holds one count of this clone. One junction end disagrees with the germline gene, perhaps due to a read error. The same CDR3 is also encoded by other DNA sequences in this sample. This rearrangement joins TRBV18 to TRBJ1-5; D might be TRBD1 (5 bases). The CDR3 runs to 14 residues. Germline V gene lookup returns CDR1 KGHSH and CDR2 LQKENI. CDR3 in DNA: TGTGCCAGCTCCCCACCGGGACCCAATCAGCCCCAGCATTTT. It codes for CASSPPGPNQPQHF.

The J gene is TRBJ2-7, the V gene TRBV20-1; a possible D gene is TRBD2 (5 bases). This CDR3 region has 11 residues. Trimming pared 5 bases from V and 7 bases from J, leaving 12 bases between. Germline values: CDR1 DFQATT, CDR2 SNEGSKA (reference sequence). The DNA of the CDR3 is TGCAGTGCTTCAATTTCGGGGGAGCAGTACTTC. Its protein product is CSASISGEQYF.

This clone was picked up a small number of times. The sample carries other DNA sequences with the same CDR3. J is TRBJ2-7 and V is TRBV6-5, with D maybe TRBD1 (6 bases). This CDR3 has 13 amino acids. V lost 2 bases and J lost 1, with 6 bases in between. Germline V gene sequence: CDR1 MNHEY, CDR2 SVGAGI. DNA for the CDR3: TGTGCCAGCAGTTACGGACAGTCCTACGAGCAGTACTTC. Amino acids: CASSYGQSYEQYF.

With respect to this clone: The sample carries other DNA sequences with the same CDR3. The V and J genes are TRBV2 and TRBJ2-1; 12 positions match TRBD2. The length of the CDR3 is 14 residues. The junction had 3 bases not matched to a gene; V was cut back by 8 bases and J by 4 bases. The germline V gene has CDR1 SNHLY and CDR2 FYNNEI. The CDR3 is CASGGTSGYNEQFF. CDR3 in DNA: TGTGCCAGCGGCGGGACTAGCGGGTACAATGAGCAGTTCTTC.

V and J are TRBV10-3 and TRBJ2-7; 7 bases match TRBD2. The CDR3 consists of 13 residues. Per the germline V gene, CDR1 is ENHRY and CDR2 is SYGVKD. The ends lost 7 bases at V and 7 bases at J; junction bases unmatched: 10. The CDR3 DNA sequence: TGTGCCATCAAGCCGGGAGGTGTTGATGAGCAGTACTTC. It yields the protein CAIKPGGVDEQYF.

The chain uses TRBV2 and TRBJ2-7; the D gene is possibly TRBD1 (7 bases). From germline, CDR1 is SNHLY and CDR2 FYNNEI. The length of the CDR3 is 13 residues. Between the trimmed V and J ends, which lost 8 bases and 3 bases, there was a span of 14 bases. CDR3 in amino acids: CASSQGGSYEQYF. DNA of the CDR3: TGTGCCAGCTCCCAGGGGGGCAGCTACGAGCAGTACTTC.

The chain couples TRBV7-8 to TRBJ2-1; D could derive from TRBD1 or TRBD2 (5 bases each). Germline assignment: CDR1 SGHVS and CDR2 FQNEAQ. V lost 6 bases and J lost 6, with 15 bases in between. This CDR3 has 14 residues. The CDR3 is CASSFSGTSNEQFF. The CDR3 DNA follows: TGTGCCAGCAGTTTTTCCGGGACCTCCAATGAGCAGTTCTTC.

A note on this clone: This sample includes further DNA sequences coding for the same CDR3. The chain has TRBV18 and TRBJ2-7, with D uncertain. CDR1 KGHSH and CDR2 LQKENI come from the germline V gene. CDR3 length: 11 amino acids. V dropped 6 bases and J dropped 4 bases, with 7 bases sitting between them. The chain's CDR3 is CASSPGYEQYF. CDR3 in DNA: TGTGCCAGCTCCCCCGGTTACGAGCAGTACTTC. Full variable domain (outside the CDR3, taken from reference TRBV18 and TRBJ2-7): NAGVMQNPRHLVRRRGQEARLRCSPMKGHSHVYWYRQLPEEGLKFMVYLQKENIIDESGMPKERFSAEFPKEGPSILRIQQVVRGDSAAYFCASSPGYEQYFGPGTRLTVT.